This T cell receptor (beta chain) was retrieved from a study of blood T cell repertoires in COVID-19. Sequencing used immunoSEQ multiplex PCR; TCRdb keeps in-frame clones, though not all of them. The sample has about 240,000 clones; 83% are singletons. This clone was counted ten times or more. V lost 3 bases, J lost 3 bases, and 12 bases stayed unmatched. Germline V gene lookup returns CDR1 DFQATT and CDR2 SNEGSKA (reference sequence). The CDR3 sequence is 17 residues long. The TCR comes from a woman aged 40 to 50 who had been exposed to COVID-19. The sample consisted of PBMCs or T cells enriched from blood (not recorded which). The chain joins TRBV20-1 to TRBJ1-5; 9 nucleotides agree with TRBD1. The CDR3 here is CSASGQGFGDYNQPQHF. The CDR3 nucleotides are TGCAGTGCTAGTGGACAGGGGTTCGGGGATTACAATCAGCCCCAGCATTTT.